This section outlines one TCR beta chain sequence together with its context. This sample stems from a study of cytomegalovirus exposure and HLA in healthy donors. Primers: 60 Vbeta forward and 13 Jbeta reverse. Here immunoSEQ multiplex PCR was the method, and the copy in TCRdb shows in-frame clones only, minus some. The sample carries some 190,000 clones, approximately 90% recorded once. V lost 3 bases to trimming and J lost 3 bases, with 11 bases between them. Germline loops: CDR1 SQVTM, CDR2 ANQGSEA. The CDR3 is 13 residues long. J is TRBJ1-2 and V is TRBV29-1; D may be TRBD1 (5 bases). The specimen was PBMCs. The source of this sequence is a boy aged 2-15 years in good health and CMV-seronegative. CDR3 sequence: CSVEQGSYYGYTF. CDR3 sequence (DNA): TGCAGCGTTGAGCAGGGCAGTTACTATGGCTACACCTTC.